This T cell receptor beta chain was sequenced for a study of CD8 T cells in Susac syndrome. The germline gives CDR1 SEHNR, CDR2 FQNEAQ (reference sequence). Trimming removed 2 bases at V and 6 bases at J, with 10 bases between. The CDR3 has 14 residues. Sequencing targeted TCR beta in blood CD8+ and CD4+ T cells. Negative isolation yielded the CD8+ and CD4+ T cells, while FACS enriched the TEMRA cells. With random hexamers, about 0.45 to 1 ug RNA was reverse transcribed. The CDR3 of TCR beta was amplified by immunoSEQ multiplex PCR across 54 Vbeta and 13 Jbeta. TCRdb ran MiXCR on the immunoSEQ multiplex PCR reads and lists one entry per CDR3 protein. The data hold around 79,000 distinct CDR3 sequences, with about 95% observed a single time.

The clonotype was recovered from a human donor with multiple sclerosis. The source material was CD8+ T cells from PBMCs. The chain couples TRBV7-9 to TRBJ2-2; the D gene is possibly TRBD1 (5 bases). CDR3: CASSLSRGPGELFF. The CDR3 DNA reads TGTGCCAGCAGCTTATCAAGGGGTCCCGGGGAGCTGTTTTTT.